The rows below give T cell receptor beta chains drawn from one sample of a study of PD-1 blockade in mismatch repair-deficient tumors. The data were produced by immunoSEQ multiplex PCR, yet TCRdb's version contains in-frame clones alone and is incomplete. The data contain some 51,000 clones, over 75% of them singletons. Sample: peripheral blood, taken around 19 weeks after starting pembrolizumab. The receptors stem from an adult with mismatch repair-deficient cancer. Each CDR3 is given with its conserved first and last residue. Each record gives: D gene, V gene, clone size, J gene, CDR3 protein, CDR3 DNA. The D gene is left open where the match is weak. A row's size may be missing; if present it is once, few, many or a size class.

NA	TRBV9	few	TRBJ2-2	CASSVIDRSTGELFF	TGTGCCAGCAGCGTAATCGACAGAAGCACCGGGGAGCTGTTTTTT
NA	TRBV11-2	NA	TRBJ1-2	CASSLGHRNGYTF	TGTGCCAGCAGCTTAGGACATCGTAATGGCTACACCTTC
TRBD1	TRBV7-9	NA	TRBJ2-7	CASSTGARGRYEQYF	TGTGCCAGCAGCACCGGGGCGAGGGGGCGCTACGAGCAGTACTTC
NA	TRBV11-3	NA	TRBJ2-3	CASSSRGSGPGDTQYF	TGTGCCAGCAGTTCGAGGGGTTCAGGGCCTGGGGATACGCAGTATTTT
TRBD1	TRBV28	NA	TRBJ2-4	CASSLSGGAKNIQYF	TGTGCCAGCAGTTTATCAGGGGGAGCCAAAAACATTCAGTACTTC
NA	TRBV10-3	NA	TRBJ1-1	CAISSPVVGMNTEAFF	TGTGCCATCAGTTCTCCTGTAGTCGGGATGAACACTGAAGCTTTCTTT
TRBD2	TRBV9	NA	TRBJ2-3	CASSVSSGSTDTQYF	TGTGCCAGCAGCGTCTCTAGCGGGAGCACAGATACGCAGTATTTT
NA	TRBV7-9	once	TRBJ1-4	CASSLAGQIEKLFF	TGTGCCAGCAGCTTAGCAGGGCAGATTGAAAAACTGTTTTTT
NA	TRBV18	NA	TRBJ2-7	CASSPRIPTRTYEQYF	TGTGCCAGCTCACCACGCATCCCGACCAGGACCTACGAGCAGTACTTC
TRBD1	TRBV10-2	NA	TRBJ2-1	CASSERGQTYNEQFF	TGCGCCAGCAGTGAAAGGGGACAGACTTACAATGAGCAGTTCTTC
NA	TRBV11-2	NA	TRBJ1-1	CASSLGTEAFF	TGTGCCAGCAGCTTAGGCACTGAAGCTTTCTTT
TRBD1	TRBV6-6	NA	TRBJ1-4	CASSGQGAGEKLFF	TGTGCCAGCAGCGGACAGGGGGCGGGTGAAAAACTGTTTTTT
NA	TRBV4-3	NA	TRBJ1-5	CASSQDAREQPQHF	TGCGCCAGCAGCCAAGATGCCAGGGAGCAGCCCCAGCATTTT
TRBD1	TRBV19	NA	TRBJ2-7	CASSSRTGESYEQYF	TGTGCCAGTAGTAGCCGTACAGGGGAGAGCTACGAGCAGTACTTC
TRBD1	TRBV11-2	few	TRBJ1-2	CASSSLRQGANYGYTF	TGTGCCAGCAGCTCTCTCAGACAGGGGGCGAACTATGGCTACACCTTC
NA	TRBV12-2	NA	TRBJ2-7	CASPSEWDVNYEQYF	TGTGCAAGTCCCTCGGAATGGGACGTAAACTACGAGCAGTACTTC
TRBD1	TRBV6-5	NA	TRBJ2-2	CASSRQGTGELFF	TGTGCCAGCAGTCGACAGGGGACCGGGGAGCTGTTTTTT
NA	TRBV11-2	NA	TRBJ1-5	CASSLGSNQPQHF	TGTGCCAGCAGCTTAGGTAGCAATCAGCCCCAGCATTTT
TRBD2	TRBV9	NA	TRBJ2-3	CASSVDGGRGADTQYF	TGTGCCAGCAGCGTAGATGGCGGGAGGGGAGCAGATACGCAGTATTTT
TRBD2	TRBV7-7	NA	TRBJ2-1	CASSLTSGGYNEQFF	TGTGCTAGCAGCCTGACTAGCGGGGGGTACAATGAGCAGTTCTTC
NA	TRBV19	NA	TRBJ2-3	CASGDGGTDTQYF	TGTGCCAGTGGGGACGGGGGCACAGATACGCAGTATTTT
NA	TRBV30	NA	TRBJ1-1	CAWSGQGFSTEAFF	TGTGCCTGGTCCGGCCAGGGTTTTAGCACTGAAGCTTTCTTT
NA	TRBV25-1	medium-sized	TRBJ1-2	CASSPPRVGSGGYTF	TGTGCCAGCAGCCCCCCAAGAGTAGGTAGCGGTGGCTACACCTTC
TRBD1	TRBV10-3	NA	TRBJ1-2	CAISEFSDRDGYTF	TGTGCCATCAGTGAGTTTTCGGACAGGGATGGCTACACCTTC
TRBD2	TRBV27	NA	TRBJ2-7	CASSDYLSGTGYEQYF	TGTGCCAGCAGTGACTACCTCAGCGGGACGGGCTACGAGCAGTACTTC
TRBD2	TRBV7-9	NA	TRBJ2-3	CASSLVISGRSDTQYF	TGTGCCAGCAGCTTAGTGATTAGCGGGAGATCAGATACGCAGTATTTT
NA	TRBV11-3	NA	TRBJ2-3	CASSAQQFITDTQYF	TGTGCCAGCAGCGCGCAACAGTTCATCACAGATACGCAGTATTTT
NA	TRBV18	NA	TRBJ2-2	CASSPDRTGELFF	TGTGCCAGCTCACCGGACAGAACCGGGGAGCTGTTTTTT
NA	TRBV27	NA	TRBJ1-2	CASSPRDLRGGYTF	TGTGCCAGCAGTCCTAGGGACCTACGTGGTGGCTACACCTTC
NA	TRBV27	few	TRBJ1-5	CASSSERQPQHF	TGTGCCAGCAGTTCTGAGAGGCAGCCCCAGCATTTT
NA	TRBV30	NA	TRBJ1-1	CAWSIANTEAFF	TGTGCCTGGAGTATAGCGAACACTGAAGCTTTCTTT
NA	TRBV12-5	NA	TRBJ2-7	CASDAGAREQYF	TGTGCTAGTGATGCCGGGGCGCGGGAGCAGTACTTC
NA	TRBV7-6	NA	TRBJ2-1	CASSATGTARVYYNEQFF	TGTGCCAGCAGCGCAACCGGGACTGCGAGGGTCTACTACAATGAGCAGTTCTTC
NA	TRBV5-1	NA	TRBJ2-2	CASSLEGRELFF	TGCGCCAGCAGCTTGGAGGGGAGGGAGCTGTTTTTT
NA	TRBV6-5	NA	TRBJ2-7	CASSLKHRDEQYF	TGTGCCAGCAGTTTAAAACACCGAGACGAGCAGTACTTC
NA	TRBV29-1	NA	TRBJ2-1	CSVETGFSYNEQFF	TGCAGCGTTGAAACTGGATTCTCCTACAATGAGCAGTTCTTC
TRBD2	TRBV2	NA	TRBJ2-3	CASRGERERYSDTQYF	TGTGCCAGCAGGGGGGAGCGGGAGCGGTATTCAGATACGCAGTATTTT
NA	TRBV16	NA	TRBJ1-1	CASSPLGAEAFF	TGTGCCAGCAGCCCCCTCGGGGCTGAAGCTTTCTTT
TRBD1	TRBV18	NA	TRBJ1-2	CASSPGQGRWGYTF	TGTGCCAGCTCACCAGGACAGGGAAGGTGGGGCTACACCTTC
NA	TRBV2	once	TRBJ2-3	CASLRGYTDTQYF	TGTGCCAGCTTGAGGGGTTACACAGATACGCAGTATTTT
TRBD1	TRBV27	NA	TRBJ1-2	CASSLSWQGQGYTF	TGTGCCAGCAGTTTATCGTGGCAGGGACAGGGCTACACCTTC
NA	TRBV6-6	NA	TRBJ2-2	CASSYLRVNTGELFF	TGTGCCAGCAGTTACTTACGGGTGAACACCGGGGAGCTGTTTTTT